Described below is a single T cell receptor (beta chain) sequence and its context. The data derive from a study of blood T cell repertoires in COVID-19. This CDR3 comprises 15 residues. Germline V gene data show CDR1 as MNHEY and CDR2 as SMNVEV (reference sequence). Germline trimming cut 8 bases from V and 2 bases from J; bases unmatched to any gene: 11. Sequencing was performed with immunoSEQ multiplex PCR; in TCRdb, only in-frame clones are kept and a portion is missing. The sample comprises 130,000 or so clones, about four fifths of which are singletons, and around 20% rests with the top ten. The sequence derives from a man older than 75 with acute or convalescent COVID-19. V and J are TRBV27 and TRBJ2-7; 8 bases are a match to TRBD1. The sample consisted of peripheral blood. CDR3 coding DNA: TGTGCCAGCCAGGGGGCGGGGACAGCCGCCTACGAGCAGTACTTC. Translating it yields CASQGAGTAAYEQYF.